This T cell receptor (beta chain) was obtained from a study of shared clonotypes between healthy human individuals. Assay used: immunoSEQ multiplex PCR; TCRdb lists only in-frame clones, some missing. The sample contains 800,000 to 1,200,000 clones, approximately 80% of which appear only once. Regarding the study as a whole: Some clonotypes were shared by all four sorted-subset donors, while others were not shared. The non-shared ones had lower generation probabilities than the shared ones.

Concerning this clone: What it binds is not known.

Sequenced material: memory CD4+ T cells from PBMCs. Subset noted: CD45RA-negative fraction. The sequence came from a man aged 18 to 29 in good health. Some clones in this sample may be carry-over from other donors' samples.

CDR3 in amino acids: CASSAQDGIYGYTF. In nucleotides, the CDR3 is TGTGCCAGCAGCGCCCAGGACGGCATCTATGGCTACACCTTC. The rearrangement joins TRBV9 to TRBJ1-2; D not resolved. The CDR3 has 14 amino acids. CDR1 SGDLS and CDR2 YYNGEE come from the germline V gene. Trimming pared 3 bases from V and 4 bases from J, leaving 13 bases between.